This record concerns one TCR beta chain sequence. The sample is drawn from a study of blood T cell repertoires in COVID-19. Study-level background: Acute and convalescent COVID-19 samples came from the United States, Italy and Spain. The cDNA or gDNA used as material had been derived from T cells, B-cell-depleted T cells, or PBMCs.

Per the study methods: Amplification with reference gene primers provided the estimates of nucleated cell counts. The protocol was immunoSEQ multiplex PCR, while the TCRdb copy is restricted to in-frame clones and leaves out a portion. V and J calls and clone size are those listed in that table; D and trimming were worked out from the DNA. Of 250,000 to 350,000 clones in the sample, around 86% were seen once. This CDR3 region has 16 residues. Between the trimmed V and J ends, which lost 4 bases and 2 bases, there was a span of 18 bases. Germline CDR1 MRHNA, CDR2 SNTAGT. Sequenced input: peripheral blood. J is TRBJ2-7 and V is TRBV6-4, with no clear D. The sequence came from a woman aged 50 to 60 with acute or convalescent COVID-19. CDR3 amino acids: CASSAPHSIEPYEQYF. Written as DNA, the CDR3 is TGTGCCAGCAGTGCACCCCACAGTATTGAGCCCTACGAGCAGTACTTC.